This passage covers 14 T cell receptor beta chains from one sample sequenced in a study of vaccination effects on CD4 cells after COVID-19. TCRdb keeps only in-frame clones here, not all; method: immunoSEQ multiplex PCR. Here the sample spans some 61,000 clones, under 80% being singletons. After expansion with viral peptide pools in the ViraFEST assay, antigen-specific CD4+ T cells were sequenced. It was after around 10 days of culture that CD4+ T cells were isolated. The vaccine given was either BNT162b2 or mRNA-1273, in two doses. Their antigens are not known. The sequencing used CD4+ T cells from PBMCs cultured with HCoV-OC43 spike peptides, collected after COVID-19 vaccination. Subset denoted: HCoV-OC43 spike overlapping peptide pool stimulation. These receptors originate from a human donor who received a COVID-19 vaccine.

The chain uses TRBV28 and TRBJ2-6; unclear D gene. The CDR3 length is 15 residues. The germline V and J ends were trimmed by 3 bases and 4 bases, with 10 bases remaining between them. The V gene's germline CDR1 is MDHEN and CDR2 SYDVKM. The CDR3 region has the DNA TGTGCCAGCAGTTTTAGTAGGGCCGGGGCCAACGTCCTGACTTTC. Encoded protein: CASSFSRAGANVLTF.

The chain carries TRBV19 and TRBJ2-3, with D tentatively TRBD1 (5 bases). The V and J ends lost 5 bases and 0 bases respectively, with 9 bases between them. Germline V gene sequence: CDR1 LNHDA, CDR2 SQIVND (reference sequence). This CDR3 contains 14 residues. CDR3: CASSPGISTDTQYF. The CDR3 DNA reads as TGTGCCAGTAGTCCAGGGATTAGCACAGATACGCAGTATTTT.

The chain is built from TRBV24-1 and TRBJ1-5, with D possibly matching TRBD1 (5 bases). The germline V gene has CDR1 KGHDR and CDR2 SFDVKD. Trimming shortened V by 6 bases and J by 6 bases, and 17 bases separated the two germline ends. The CDR3 extends over 15 amino acids. CDR3 DNA sequence: TGTGCCACCAGTTGGGACGACGAAGGGGCTCAGCCCCAGCATTTT. Protein product: CATSWDDEGAQPQHF.

The CDR3 sequence is CASSLRDRGNEQFF. The CDR3 bases are TGTGCCAGCAGCTTACGGGACAGGGGGAATGAGCAGTTCTTC. The chain carries TRBV5-4 and TRBJ2-1; TRBD1 agrees at 11 bases. Trimming cost V 2 bases and J 7 bases; bases outside gene matches: 2. Germline loops: CDR1 SGHNT, CDR2 YYREEE (reference sequence). The CDR3 has 14 amino acids.

This rearrangement joins TRBV4-1 to TRBJ2-4; 9 positions match TRBD2. Per the germline V gene, CDR1 is MGHRA and CDR2 is YSYEKL. The V segment lost 4 bases and the J segment 6 bases; nucleotides outside the gene matches: 7. The CDR3 spans 15 residues. CDR3 protein: CASSPVSLAGNIQYF. The CDR3 DNA sequence: TGCGCCAGCAGCCCCGTGTCACTAGCGGGAAACATTCAGTACTTC.

CDR3 in DNA: TGTGCCAGCAGCCTTTGGGTGAGCTCCTACAATGAGCAGTTCTTC. Residues: CASSLWVSSYNEQFF. The chain joins TRBV7-9 to TRBJ2-1; D is unclear. Germline loops: CDR1 SEHNR, CDR2 FQNEAQ (reference sequence). V was pared by 5 bases and J by 0 bases, with 11 bases between. The CDR3 has 15 amino acids. Full variable domain (outside the CDR3, taken from reference TRBV7-9 and TRBJ2-1): DTGVSQNPRHKITKRGQNVTFRCDPISEHNRLYWYRQTLGQGPEFLTYFQNEAQLEKSRLLSDRFSAERPKGSFSTLEIQRTEQGDSAMYLCASSLWVSSYNEQFFGPGTRLTVL.

The chain is built from TRBV7-9 and TRBJ2-5; TRBD2 is a possible D gene (5 bases). The germline gives CDR1 SEHNR, CDR2 FQNEAQ (reference sequence). The CDR3 covers 14 residues. V shed 5 bases and J shed 5 bases, with 15 bases lying between them. This CDR3 reads CASSRTFGRETQYF. The CDR3 DNA is TGTGCCAGCAGCCGGACTTTCGGCAGGGAGACCCAGTACTTC.

The CDR3, as DNA: TGTGCCAGCAGTCCTAAGGGACAGGGAACTCAGCCCCAGCATTTT. This sequence encodes CASSPKGQGTQPQHF. The chain couples TRBV7-9 to TRBJ1-5, with TRBD1 matching 9 bases. V was clipped by 6 bases and J by 6 bases; unmatched bases: 9. The CDR3 consists of 15 residues. From germline, CDR1 is SEHNR and CDR2 FQNEAQ (reference sequence).

This clone was seen only a few times. V usage is TRBV5-1 and J usage is TRBJ1-3; D call uncertain. Germline CDR1 reads SGHRS; CDR2 reads YFSETQ. The CDR3 is made up of 13 amino acids. Trimming cost V 4 bases and J 8 bases, with 13 bases left between them. CDR3 residues: CASSPQGGDTIYF. CDR3 in DNA: TGCGCCAGCAGCCCCCAAGGTGGCGACACCATATATTTT.

This clone came up a few times. This chain connects TRBV6-6 to TRBJ1-1; no clear D. The CDR3 is made up of 10 amino acids. Deletions cut 6 bases from V and 10 bases from J, with 9 bases between. In germline, CDR1 is MNHNY, CDR2 SVGAGI (reference sequence). CDR3: CASSLNTAFF. DNA for the CDR3: TGTGCCAGCAGCCTAAACACAGCTTTCTTT.

The chain carries TRBV6-2 or TRBV6-3 and TRBJ2-7; 8 bases are shared with TRBD2. The trim removed 2 bases at V and 0 bases at J, leaving 6 bases unmatched. The CDR3 covers 16 residues. Germline CDR1 and CDR2: MNHEY and SVGEGT. Written as DNA, the CDR3 is TGTGCCAGCAGTTACGGAGCGGGGGCTCCCTCCTACGAGCAGTACGTC. Translation: CASSYGAGAPSYEQYV.

The V gene is TRBV28, the J gene TRBJ1-1; D call uncertain. With 3 bases removed from V and 0 bases from J, the gap between germline ends came to 11 bases. CDR1 and CDR2 from the germline V gene are MDHEN and SYDVKM. This CDR3 spans 15 amino acids. DNA for the CDR3: TGTGCCAGCAGTTTTCACAATCCTTTGAACACTGAAGCTTTCTTT. It encodes CASSFHNPLNTEAFF.

This clone was found once. V usage is TRBV19 and J usage is TRBJ2-3, with 7 bases fitting TRBD2. This CDR3 is built from 15 residues. J was trimmed by 4 bases and V by 3 bases; bases with no gene match: 7. CDR1 is LNHDA, CDR2 SQIVND, per germline (reference sequence). The CDR3 loop is CASSMVTGGADTQYF. The CDR3 nucleotides read TGTGCCAGTAGTATGGTCACGGGAGGAGCAGATACGCAGTATTTT.

This CDR3 reads CASSQEESHEQFF. CDR3 nucleotide sequence: TGCGCCAGCAGCCAAGAAGAATCCCATGAGCAGTTCTTC. The chain has TRBV4-3 and TRBJ2-1; D uncertain. With 0 bases removed from V and 8 bases from J, the gap between germline ends came to 8 bases. The CDR3 totals 13 residues. Germline CDR1 and CDR2: LGHNA and YSLEER.